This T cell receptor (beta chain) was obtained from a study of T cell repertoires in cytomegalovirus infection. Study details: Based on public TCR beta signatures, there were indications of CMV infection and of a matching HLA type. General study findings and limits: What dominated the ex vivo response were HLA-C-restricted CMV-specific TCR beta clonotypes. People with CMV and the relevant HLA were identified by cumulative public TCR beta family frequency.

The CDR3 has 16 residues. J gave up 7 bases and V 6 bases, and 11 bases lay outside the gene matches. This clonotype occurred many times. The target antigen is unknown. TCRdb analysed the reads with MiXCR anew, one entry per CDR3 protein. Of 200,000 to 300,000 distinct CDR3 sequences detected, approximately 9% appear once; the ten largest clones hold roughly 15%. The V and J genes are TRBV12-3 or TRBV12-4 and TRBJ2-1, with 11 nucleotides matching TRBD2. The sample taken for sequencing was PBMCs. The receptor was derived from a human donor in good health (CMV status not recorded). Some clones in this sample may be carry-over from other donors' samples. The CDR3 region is CASRPTSGGFRNEQFF. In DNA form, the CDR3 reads TGTGCCAGCAGACCCACTAGCGGGGGTTTTCGTAATGAGCAGTTCTTC.